Each of the 15 T cell receptor beta chains below was sequenced from the same sample in a study of T cell clones after liver transplantation. The data were produced by immunoSEQ multiplex PCR, yet TCRdb's version contains in-frame clones alone and is incomplete. The sample shows under 20,000 clones, 80% to 90% of them seen only once. Source: CD8+ T cells from blood, taken around 42 months after liver transplant. The receptor source for this set is a human patient who received a liver transplant. Part of the T cells may come from the graft donor.

This chain joins TRBV29-1 and TRBJ2-7; no definite D call. Trimming removed 5 bases at V and 2 bases at J, with 16 bases between. The CDR3 extends over 14 amino acids. In germline, CDR1 is SQVTM, CDR2 ANQGSEA. The CDR3, as DNA: TGCAGCGTTCTATTGGGCAACCGGGCCTACGAGCAGTACTTC. The encoded protein is CSVLLGNRAYEQYF.

The genes are TRBV6-1 and TRBJ2-3; 10 bases fit TRBD2. CDR3 length: 18 residues. Trimming took 3 bases from V and 2 from J; bases not matched to a gene: 11. In germline, CDR1 is MNHNS, CDR2 SASEGT. CDR3: CASSDRLAGASYTDTQYF. The CDR3 DNA sequence: TGTGCCAGCAGTGACAGGCTAGCGGGAGCCTCATACACAGATACGCAGTATTTT.

This clone came up once. This chain uses TRBV4-1 with TRBJ1-1; D remains ambiguous. The CDR3 contains 14 residues. Germline V gives CDR1 MGHRA, CDR2 YSYEKL. V lost 0 bases, J lost 0 bases, and 5 bases lay in between. The CDR3 nucleotides are TGCGCCAGCAGCCAAGATAGGCTGAACACTGAAGCTTTCTTT. Translating it yields CASSQDRLNTEAFF.

The chain has TRBV7-9 and TRBJ2-1; 8 positions match TRBD1. The V gene end was trimmed by 5 bases and the J gene end by 0 bases; junction bases not matched to a gene: 9. The CDR3 spans 17 residues. Germline V lookup: CDR1 SEHNR, CDR2 FQNEAQ (reference sequence). The CDR3 protein is CASSKRQGPSSYNEQFF. The CDR3 DNA reads as TGTGCCAGCAGCAAAAGACAGGGGCCGAGCTCCTACAATGAGCAGTTCTTC.

The chain has TRBV7-3 and TRBJ2-6; 7 bases are a match to TRBD1. Looked up from germline, CDR1 is SGHTA and CDR2 is FQGTGA. The CDR3 is made up of 19 amino acids. Trimming cost V 2 bases and J 0 bases; bases outside gene matches: 10. As DNA, the CDR3 is TGTGCCAGCAGCTTAGGTTCAAGGGGGCCCCACTCTGGGGCCAACGTCCTGACTTTC. Its protein is CASSLGSRGPHSGANVLTF.

This sequence joins TRBV5-1 and TRBJ2-1, with 9 positions matching TRBD2. The CDR3 runs to 16 residues. The germline V gene has CDR1 SGHRS and CDR2 YFSETQ. With 1 base clipped from V and 4 bases from J, the junction kept 6 bases outside the gene matches. The CDR3: CASSLWAGGGYNEQFF. Written as DNA, the CDR3 is TGCGCCAGCAGCTTGTGGGCGGGAGGGGGGTACAATGAGCAGTTCTTC.

The chain carries TRBV19 and TRBJ2-7; 9 bases align to TRBD2. The germline CDR1 and CDR2 sequences are LNHDA and SQIVND (reference sequence). Trimming cost V 3 bases and J 4 bases; bases outside gene matches: 4. The CDR3 sequence is 14 residues long. The CDR3 DNA is TGTGCCAGTAGTATGTCTAGCGGGACTTACGAGCAGTACTTC. Its protein product is CASSMSSGTYEQYF.

The rearrangement joins TRBV5-1 to TRBJ2-3; D possibly corresponds to TRBD1 (7 bases). This CDR3 has 16 amino acids. Germline CDR1 SGHRS, CDR2 YFSETQ. V dropped 4 bases and J dropped 2 bases, with 17 bases sitting between them. The CDR3 loop is CASSPDRTIDTDTQYF. The CDR3, as DNA: TGCGCCAGCAGCCCGGACAGGACTATAGACACAGATACGCAGTATTTT.

This chain uses TRBV11-2 with TRBJ2-7, with a tentative D call TRBD1 (6 bases). There are 14 residues in the CDR3. The V and J ends lost 5 bases and 9 bases respectively, with 20 bases between them. Germline lookup yields CDR1 SGHAT and CDR2 FQNNGV. The CDR3 protein is CASSQVGRGALQYF. CDR3 nucleotides: TGTGCCAGCAGCCAGGTGGGCAGGGGCGCGTTGCAGTACTTC.

This chain connects TRBV27 to TRBJ2-7; perhaps D is TRBD1 or TRBD2 (5 bases each). CDR1 MNHEY and CDR2 SMNVEV come from the germline V gene (reference sequence). The CDR3 totals 13 residues. Trimming left V 6 bases short and J 7 bases short, with 16 bases between. CDR3 DNA: TGTGCCAGCAGCCCCGGGGCCGGTGAAGAGCAGTACTTC. Translating it yields CASSPGAGEEQYF.

The chain is built from TRBV27 and TRBJ2-2; TRBD2 is a possible D gene (5 bases). CDR1 and CDR2 (germline): MNHEY, SMNVEV (reference sequence). The V end lost 4 bases, the J end lost 3 bases, and 18 bases lay between the germline ends. The CDR3 has 17 amino acids. CDR3 coding DNA: TGTGCCAGCAGTTCCCTGTTGAGGGATATGGACACCGGGGAGCTGTTTTTT. Protein sequence: CASSSLLRDMDTGELFF.

This chain joins TRBV18 and TRBJ2-3, with 7 bases lining up with TRBD1. Losses at the gene ends were 4 bases for V and 4 bases for J; bases not matched to a gene: 11. In germline, CDR1 is KGHSH, CDR2 LQKENI. CDR3 size: 16 residues. The CDR3 sequence: CASSHQTITGADTQYF. The DNA for the CDR3 is TGTGCCAGCTCACACCAAACAATTACAGGGGCAGATACGCAGTATTTT.

This chain joins TRBV27 and TRBJ2-7; D gene unclear. This CDR3 has 12 residues. V was clipped by 6 bases and J by 0 bases, with 6 bases between them. CDR1 is MNHEY and CDR2 is SMNVEV in the germline V gene (reference sequence). The CDR3, as DNA: TGTGCCAGCAGCCCCAGCTCCTACGAGCAGTACTTC. Translating gives CASSPSSYEQYF.

The rearrangement uses TRBV5-4 and TRBJ2-7; D is unclear. This CDR3 spans 14 amino acids. Trimming took off 3 bases at V and 4 bases at J, with 14 bases between the two ends. Per germline, CDR1 SGHNT and CDR2 YYREEE (reference sequence). CDR3 sequence (DNA): TGTGCCAGCAGCTCCTCGTTAGTCAGGTACGAGCAGTACTTC. Translation: CASSSSLVRYEQYF.

The chain couples TRBV5-1 to TRBJ2-7; TRBD2 agrees at 9 bases. J was trimmed by 3 bases and V by 0 bases; bases with no gene match: 7. The length of the CDR3 is 16 residues. Germline V lookup: CDR1 SGHRS, CDR2 YFSETQ. The chain's CDR3 is CASSLVGAGGFYEQYF. The CDR3 region has the DNA TGCGCCAGCAGCTTGGTGGGAGCGGGAGGATTCTACGAGCAGTACTTC.